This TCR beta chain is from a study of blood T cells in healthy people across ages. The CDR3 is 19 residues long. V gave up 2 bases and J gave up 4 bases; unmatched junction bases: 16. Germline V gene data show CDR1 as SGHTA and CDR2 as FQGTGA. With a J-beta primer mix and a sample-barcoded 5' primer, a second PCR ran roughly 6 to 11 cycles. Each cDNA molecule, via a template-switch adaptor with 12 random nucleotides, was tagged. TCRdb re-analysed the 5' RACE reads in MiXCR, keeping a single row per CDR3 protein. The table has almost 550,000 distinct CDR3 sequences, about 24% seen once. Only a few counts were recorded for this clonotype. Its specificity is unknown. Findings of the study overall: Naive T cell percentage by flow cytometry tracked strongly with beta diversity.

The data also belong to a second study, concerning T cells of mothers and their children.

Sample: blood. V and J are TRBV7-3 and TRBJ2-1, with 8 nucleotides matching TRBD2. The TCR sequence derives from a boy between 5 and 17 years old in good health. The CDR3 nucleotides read TGTGCCAGCAGCTTAGCCGATGGGTTTCGAGCGGGAGCTTACAATGAGCAGTTCTTC. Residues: CASSLADGFRAGAYNEQFF.